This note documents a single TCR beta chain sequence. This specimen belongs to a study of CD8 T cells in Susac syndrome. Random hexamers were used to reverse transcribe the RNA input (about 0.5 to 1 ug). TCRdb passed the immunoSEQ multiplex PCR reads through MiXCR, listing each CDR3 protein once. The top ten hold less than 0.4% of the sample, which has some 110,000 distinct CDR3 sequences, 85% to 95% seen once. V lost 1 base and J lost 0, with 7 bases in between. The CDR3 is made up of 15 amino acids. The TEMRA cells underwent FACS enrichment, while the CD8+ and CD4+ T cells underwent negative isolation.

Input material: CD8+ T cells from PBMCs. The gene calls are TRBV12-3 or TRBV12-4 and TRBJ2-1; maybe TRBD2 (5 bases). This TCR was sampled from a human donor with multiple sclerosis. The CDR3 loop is CASSLGESSYNEQFF. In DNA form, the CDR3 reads TGTGCCAGCAGTTTAGGGGAGAGCTCCTACAATGAGCAGTTCTTC.